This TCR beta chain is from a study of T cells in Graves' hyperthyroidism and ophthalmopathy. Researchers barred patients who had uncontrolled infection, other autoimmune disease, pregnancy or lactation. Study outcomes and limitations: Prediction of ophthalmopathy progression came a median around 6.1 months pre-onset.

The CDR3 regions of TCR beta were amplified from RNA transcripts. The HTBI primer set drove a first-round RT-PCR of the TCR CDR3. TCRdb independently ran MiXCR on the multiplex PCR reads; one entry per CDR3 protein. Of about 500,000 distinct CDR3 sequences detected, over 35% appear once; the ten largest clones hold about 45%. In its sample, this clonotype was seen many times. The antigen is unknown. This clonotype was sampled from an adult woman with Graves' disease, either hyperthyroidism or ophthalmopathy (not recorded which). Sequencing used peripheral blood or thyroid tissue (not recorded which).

CDR3 loop: CASSITTAKETQYF. DNA for the CDR3: TGTGCCAGCAGCATTACTACAGCTAAAGAGACCCAGTACTTC. The chain is built from TRBV11-2 and TRBJ2-5; the D is unclear. CDR3 length: 14 residues. CDR1 is SGHAT, CDR2 FQNNGV, per germline. V shed 5 bases and J shed 3 bases, with 13 bases lying between them.